This T cell receptor beta chain was documented in a study of blood T cell repertoires in COVID-19. Study information: The study drew acute and convalescent COVID-19 samples from the United States, Italy and Spain. Nucleic acid was either cDNA or gDNA, and it came from T cells, B-cell-depleted T cells, or PBMCs.

Generated by immunoSEQ multiplex PCR, the TCRdb table keeps only in-frame clones and is missing some. The sample carries about 160,000 clones, 75% to 90% recorded once. From germline, CDR1 is LGHDT and CDR2 YNNKEL (reference sequence). This CDR3 region has 13 residues. The germline V and J ends were trimmed by 4 bases and 8 bases, with 12 bases remaining between them. The chain carries TRBV3-1 (or the pseudogene TRBV3-2) and TRBJ1-3; D remains unclear. The sequence derives from a man aged 70 or older with acute or convalescent COVID-19. The sample was peripheral blood. DNA of the CDR3: TGTGCCAGCAGCCCCCGTTCCGCGGACACCATATATTTT. This codes for CASSPRSADTIYF.